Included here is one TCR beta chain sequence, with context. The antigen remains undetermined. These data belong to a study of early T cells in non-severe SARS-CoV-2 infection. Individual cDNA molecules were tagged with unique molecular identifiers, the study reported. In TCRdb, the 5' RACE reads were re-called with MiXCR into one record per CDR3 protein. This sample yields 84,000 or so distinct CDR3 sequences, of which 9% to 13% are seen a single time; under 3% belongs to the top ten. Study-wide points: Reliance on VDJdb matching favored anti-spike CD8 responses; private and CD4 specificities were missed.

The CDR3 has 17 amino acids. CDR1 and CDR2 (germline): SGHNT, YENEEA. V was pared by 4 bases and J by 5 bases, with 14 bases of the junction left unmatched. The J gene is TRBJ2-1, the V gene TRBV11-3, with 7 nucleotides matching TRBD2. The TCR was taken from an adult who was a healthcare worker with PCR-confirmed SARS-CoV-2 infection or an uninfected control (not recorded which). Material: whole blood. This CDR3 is CASSSHLAGPTNNEQFF. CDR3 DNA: TGTGCCAGCAGCTCCCATTTAGCGGGCCCTACCAACAATGAGCAGTTCTTC. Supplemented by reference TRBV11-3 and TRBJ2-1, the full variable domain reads EAGVVQSPRYKIIEKKQPVAFWCNPISGHNTLYWYLQNLGQGPELLIRYENEEAVDDSQLPKDRFSAERLKGVDSTLKIQPAELGDSAVYLCASSSHLAGPTNNEQFFGPGTRLTVL.